The present T cell receptor beta chain was sequenced within a study of CD8+ T cells in alopecia areata (dated by TCRdb to the late 2010s). Study-wide context: Treated patients were enrolled in an open-label pilot trial of oral tofacitinib at 5 to 10 mg twice daily for moderate-to-severe alopecia areata. Tofacitinib was given for 6 to 18 months, followed by 6 months of follow-up off drug to assess delayed response and recurrence. For the treated patients, the SALT score, which quantifies what percentage of scalp surface area is affected, served as the measure of disease severity. To study T cell clonal expansion in alopecia areata, the researchers applied high-throughput TCRbeta sequencing to both the C3H/HeJ mouse model and human patients. On the human side, TCRbeta sequencing was run on scalp tissue and on sorted CD4+ and CD8+ peripheral blood T cells from healthy controls and from alopecia areata patients with either patchy or totalis/universalis disease. Biopsies were taken from tofacitinib-treated patients at baseline and at 4 and 24 weeks of treatment, and a later scalp biopsy was taken in several of the tofacitinib-treated patients. Clonality in the scalp was compared among normal scalp (n=4), patchy alopecia areata scalp (n=8), and alopecia totalis/universalis scalp (n=8). RNA was extracted with the PAXgene miRNA kit for fixed scalp, the miRNeasy kit for PBMCs, and the RNeasy kit for mouse skin. TCRbeta CDR3 regions were amplified by immunoSEQ multiplex PCR using 35 Vbeta forward and 13 Jbeta reverse primers.

What the work shows at the level of the full study, not this receptor alone: Tofacitinib significantly decreased scalp clonality and the number of expanded CD8+ clones among the top 100 scalp clones. Many expanded lesional clones were found to persist in scalp and blood during tofacitinib treatment, and relapse after treatment cessation may be partly explained by this persistence. Because the treated cohort was small and had only one nonresponder, larger studies are needed to examine links between baseline CD8+ expansion and response. Unlike mouse skin, which is dominated by gammadelta T cells, normal human skin has resident alphabeta T cells that are also sequenced, and this complicates analysis of the scalp TCR repertoire. Higher clonality and more expanded CD8+ clones were observed in lesional scalp than in normal scalp, particularly in alopecia totalis/universalis, a finding suggestive of antigenic drive. Compared with mice, TCR sequences shared between patients were less clear, possibly partly because of HLA diversity across the patient population.

At the junction V is shortened by 4 bases and J by 10 bases, with 15 bases in between. CDR1 and CDR2 are drawn from the germline V gene (reference sequence): SGHNT, YYREEE. Its CDR3 holds 13 amino acids, cysteine through phenylalanine. The sequence is cut down to CDR3 DNA, 39 bases in frame from base 1. Libraries were prepared through the immunoSEQ multiplex PCR assay. To provide template for TCR sequencing, every sample had RNA extracted and reverse transcribed into cDNA. First-strand cDNA was synthesized with SuperScript III using a 2:1 mix of oligo-dT and random hexamers. A synthetic immune receptor repertoire was used to gauge amplification bias, and whatever bias remained was removed computationally. Processing in the source paper ran as follows. Raw reads were preprocessed to remove errors, and CDR3 was defined according to IMGT conventions as the region from the conserved cysteine to phenylalanine. Clonality was calculated as 1 minus Shannon entropy normalized by log2 of the number of productive unique TCRs. Whether scalp clones were CD4 or CD8 was inferred by matching scalp TCRbeta sequences against CD4 and CD8 repertoires sorted from blood. Imported from immuneACCESS, the table was reduced by TCRdb to in-frame sequences with V and J called. These copies leave out some clones; in studies compared against another copy, an unresolved V gene accounts for under half, and the cause of the remainder is not known. V, J and clone size are those of that table, while D and trimming were read from the DNA. A total of some 150,000 clones appear in this sample, roughly four fifths of them only once. Of the sample, 20% to 25% is held by the ten largest clones.

To note about this clone: Its binding antigen is unknown. No much larger clone is present one base from it, and per-base qualities are unavailable.

The meaning of the sample's time point label: around 28 days on oral tofacitinib. Reading the label with the study, this specimen's treatment or condition is: oral pan-JAK inhibitor, 5-10 mg twice daily. Peripheral blood and lesional scalp punch biopsies were obtained from patients with alopecia areata. PBMCs were separated by density centrifugation and stained for CD3, CD4 and CD8, after which CD4+ and CD8+ T cells were sorted on a FACSAria. The chain joins TRBV5-4 to TRBJ2-1, and perhaps TRBD2 as D gene, on 5 matching bases. This TCR came from a human donor with alopecia areata. Sample: CD8+ T cells sorted from blood, taken at week 4, from a patient treated with tofacitinib. CDR3 region: CASSASRGNEQFF. The bases are TGTGCCAGCAGCGCTTCCCGAGGGAACGAGCAGTTCTTC. Outside the CDR3, residues come from the reference TRBV5-4 and TRBJ2-1 proteins, so the full variable domain is: ETGVTQSPTHLIKTRGQQVTLRCSSQSGHNTVSWYQQALGQGPQFIFQYYREEENGRGNFPPRFSGLQFPNYSSELNVNALELDDSALYLCASSASRGNEQFFGPGTRLTVL.